This T cell receptor (beta chain) was sequenced during a study of T-cell reconstitution after alpha-beta-depleted transplantation in children. Study-level results: Expanded graft clones numbering several hundred reportedly gave rise to alpha-beta T cells about two months after transplant.

Preparation of the TCRbeta library involved a method that used unique molecular identifiers. MiXCR, run by TCRdb on the PCR reads, gives a single entry per CDR3 protein. The repertoire consists of around 580,000 distinct CDR3 sequences, with roughly 23% occurring once and the leading ten covering around 14%. With regard to this clonotype: The target antigen is unknown.

Trimming pared 1 base from V and 2 bases from J, leaving 13 bases between. The CDR3 length is 16 residues. Germline V CDR1 and CDR2: SGHTA, FQGNSA. The gene calls are TRBV7-2 and TRBJ2-3; D remains ambiguous. The source is a boy in the first two years of life who had a stem cell transplant for acute myeloid leukemia, so the T cells may come from the graft donor. The material was PBMCs, mostly from graft donor cells, obtained 360 days after TCRalphabeta/CD19-depleted stem cell transplant. CDR3 sequence: CASSLGVGDLTDTQYF. CDR3 DNA: TGTGCCAGCAGCTTAGGGGTTGGGGATCTCACAGATACGCAGTATTTT. Full variable domain (rest looked up from reference TRBV7-2 and TRBJ2-3): GAGVSQSPSNKVTEKGKDVELRCDPISGHTALYWYRQSLGQGLEFLIYFQGNSAPDKSGLPSDRFSAERTGGSVSTLTIQRTQQEDSAVYLCASSLGVGDLTDTQYFGPGTRLTVL.